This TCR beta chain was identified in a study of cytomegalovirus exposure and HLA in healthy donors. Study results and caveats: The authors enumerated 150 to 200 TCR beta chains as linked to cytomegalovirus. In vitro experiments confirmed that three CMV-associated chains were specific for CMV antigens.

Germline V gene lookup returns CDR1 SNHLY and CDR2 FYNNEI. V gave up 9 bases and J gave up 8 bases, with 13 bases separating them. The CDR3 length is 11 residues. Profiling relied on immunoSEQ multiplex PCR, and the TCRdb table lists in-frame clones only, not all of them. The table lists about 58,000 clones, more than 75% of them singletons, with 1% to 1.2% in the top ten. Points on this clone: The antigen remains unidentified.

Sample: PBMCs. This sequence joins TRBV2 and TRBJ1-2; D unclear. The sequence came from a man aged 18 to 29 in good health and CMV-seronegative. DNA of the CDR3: TGTGCCAGTTCGGGAGGGAAAGGCTACACCTTC. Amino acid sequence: CASSGGKGYTF.